Sequencing of this T cell receptor beta chain was carried out in a study of blood T cell repertoires in COVID-19. Study at large: There were acute and convalescent COVID-19 samples, and they came from the United States, Italy and Spain. The cDNA or gDNA used as material had been derived from T cells, B-cell-depleted T cells, or PBMCs.

The CDR3 totals 15 residues. Germline CDR1 KGHDR, CDR2 SFDVKD. Unmatched junction bases numbered 4, after V lost 5 bases and J lost 2 bases. Original processing methods: Nucleated cell number was recorded as an estimate derived from reference gene primer amplification. The protocol was immunoSEQ multiplex PCR, while the TCRdb copy is restricted to in-frame clones and leaves out a portion. D and trimming come from the DNA, and the V and J calls and clone size come from that table. The sample holds some 200,000 clones, 88% seen once. Sequencing input: peripheral blood. This TCR was sampled from a man between 18 and 35 years old with active or convalescent COVID-19. V is TRBV24-1 and J is TRBJ2-5; TRBD2 matches 10 bases. DNA for the CDR3: TGTGCCACCAGTGCCGGTAGCGGGAGGCAAGAGACCCAGTACTTC. Translating gives CATSAGSGRQETQYF.